Listed below are T cell receptor beta chains from one sample, sequenced in a study of identical twins. MiXCR, run by TCRdb on the 5' RACE reads, gives a single entry per CDR3 protein. The sample has over 500,000 distinct CDR3 sequences, roughly a fifth seen once. The data also belong to a second study, concerning T cells expressing NK-cell markers.

Material: CD4+ T cells sorted from blood. These receptors were collected from a young woman in good health. Each CDR3 is given with its conserved first and last residue. Fields, in order: J gene, CDR3 length, V gene, CDR3 protein.

>TRBJ2-1|14|TRBV20-1
CSAITSFLYNEQFF
>TRBJ1-5|13|TRBV18
CASSPVGYQPQHF
>TRBJ2-3|14|TRBV20-1
CSAQPRTGTDTQYF
>TRBJ2-5|14|TRBV5-6
CASSLLGSQETQYF
>TRBJ1-1|13|TRBV20-1
CSARAGGNTEAFF
>TRBJ2-3|13|TRBV11-2
CASTLASSDTQYF
>TRBJ1-2|14|TRBV4-1
CASSQGWTGYGYTF
>TRBJ2-1|16|TRBV6-5
CASSSLGLAGVKEQFF
>TRBJ2-7|13|TRBV20-1
CSARIQEDYEQYF
>TRBJ1-3|14|TRBV12-3/TRBV12-4
CASSFRSTGNTIYF
>TRBJ2-7|12|TRBV3-1
CASSRGPNEQYF
>TRBJ2-5|14|TRBV20-1
CSAGSSGGVGGQYF
>TRBJ2-6|17|TRBV10-3
CAISGTGTDSGANVLTF
>TRBJ2-3|16|TRBV5-4
CASSTGTSGPADTQYF
>TRBJ2-7|11|TRBV30
CASGWGAEQYF
>TRBJ2-5|15|TRBV10-3
CAISRQGDYQETQYF
>TRBJ2-7|15|TRBV19
CASSPTPGKMYEQYF